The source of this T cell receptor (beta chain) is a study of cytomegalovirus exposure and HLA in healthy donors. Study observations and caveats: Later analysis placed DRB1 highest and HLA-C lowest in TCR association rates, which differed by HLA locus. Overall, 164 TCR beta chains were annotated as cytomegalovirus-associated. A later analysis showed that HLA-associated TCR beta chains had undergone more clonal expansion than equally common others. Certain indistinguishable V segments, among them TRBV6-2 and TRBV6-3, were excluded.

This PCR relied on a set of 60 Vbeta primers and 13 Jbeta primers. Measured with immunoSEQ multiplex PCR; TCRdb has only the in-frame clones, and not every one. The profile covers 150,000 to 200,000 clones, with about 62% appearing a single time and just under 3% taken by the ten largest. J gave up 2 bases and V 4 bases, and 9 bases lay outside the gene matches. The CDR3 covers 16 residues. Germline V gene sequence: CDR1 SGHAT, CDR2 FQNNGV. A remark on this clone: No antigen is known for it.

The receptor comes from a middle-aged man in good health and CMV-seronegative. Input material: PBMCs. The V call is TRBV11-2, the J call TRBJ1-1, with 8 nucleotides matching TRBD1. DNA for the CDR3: TGTGCCAGCAGCTCTAGGACAGGGTCGAGAAACACTGAAGCTTTCTTT. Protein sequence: CASSSRTGSRNTEAFF.